This T cell receptor (beta chain) emerged from a study of shared clonotypes between healthy human individuals (dated by TCRdb to the early 2020s). Turning to the overall study: Three men and two women, aged 18 to 49 years, made up the cohort. For each donor, CD4 naive and CD4 memory were each given three plates, CD8 naive was given two plates, and CD8 memory was given one plate. The study deeply sequenced blood TCR repertoires of roughly five healthy adults to estimate repertoire size and the extent of clonotype sharing between individuals. To increase sequencing depth and limit assay-specific biases, TCR repertoire library preparation and sequencing were carried out by different laboratories using diverse techniques. Per donor, leukapheresis produced somewhere between about 0.85 and 9.5 billion PBMCs.

Using the deep immunoSEQ assay, TCR CDR3 regions were amplified from genomic DNA by multiplex PCR. Genomic DNA extracted from each cell subset was distributed evenly over all wells of several immunoSEQ 96-well plates, and each plate served as one replicate. Each replicate PCR for sorted subsets received roughly 0.2 ug genomic DNA, equal to roughly 29,000 T cell genomes. Purified libraries were quantified with a Qubit 3.0 fluorometer, sized on a Bioanalyzer 2100, and re-quantified with the KAPA Library Quantification kit. Each immunoSEQ 96-well plate was sequenced on its own single-read 150-cycle Illumina NextSeq 550 flow cell. As for how the authors treated the data: Because only junctional sequences without quality scores were contained in the immunoSEQ output, filtering matching that applied to full-length reads could not be performed. Sequences were annotated with PyIR, a Python wrapper for IgBLAST v1.9, and V/J genes and CDR3 were assigned using IMGT germline references. Reads were filtered out if the reads had weak V/J assignments (E-value above 1e-6), no CDR3, stop codons, out-of-frame junctions, or ambiguous translated residues. A V3J clonotype was defined by an identical inferred V gene, J gene, and CDR3 amino acid sequence. Percentage overlap between repertoires was calculated by dividing the number of shared unique clonotypes by the size of the smaller repertoire. Richness of each repertoire was evaluated using RTK rarefaction, the Chao1 estimator, and Recon v2.1 estimates of unobserved clonotypes. Generation probabilities for all TCRbeta clonotypes obtained by the gDNA method from four donors were computed using OLGA. TCRdb retrieved this table from immuneACCESS and kept in-frame rearrangements only. Not all clones are present; in checked studies, unresolved V genes account for under half, and no reason is known for the remainder. That table is the source of V, J and clone size, and D and trimming were worked out from the DNA. This sample comprises about 1 million clones, 65% to 80% of them detected only once. About 1.4% of the sample comes from the top ten.

For CDR1 and CDR2, the germline V gene lists MNHEY and SVGAGI. The CDR3 spans 12 residues, from the cysteine through the phenylalanine. Only the CDR3 portion is preserved as DNA: 36 bases, with reading frame beginning at the first base. Trimmed from V: 4 bases; trimmed from J: 12 bases; junction bases lacking a gene match: 7. This clone occurred once. The antigen it binds to is not known. The sample holds no much larger clone one base away, and base qualities are not on file. Study-wide findings and limitations: Sampling was limited to blood, and TCR repertoires in tissue likely differ from TCR repertoires in blood. Rarefaction of sorted-subset datasets indicated incomplete sequencing despite the large sequencing depth. Larger estimated clonotype richness was generally found for naive subsets than for memory subsets. When a few donors were compared, the shared fraction of clonotypes was about 5% for naive CD4, 3.5% to 4% for naive CD8, more than 2% for memory CD4, and around 0.4% for memory CD8. Compared with non-shared clonotypes, the clonotypes found in all four sorted-subset donors had higher generation probabilities. Pairwise subsampling led to the expectation that sequencing depth would affect the degree of clonotype sharing among donors. Because the study included only a small number of donors, the genetic and exposure-history diversity represented was limited.

The donors were healthy, HIV-negative adults with no recently reported acute infections or vaccinations. Only Caucasian adults living in Nashville, Tennessee, USA were represented among the donors. CD4+ T cells were enriched by magnetic negative selection, after which naive cells were positively selected on CD45RA and the negative fraction was taken as the memory subset. Blood was obtained by leukapheresis, after which PBMCs were separated by Ficoll-Histopaque density gradient centrifugation and cryopreserved in liquid nitrogen vapor phase. Analytical flow cytometry was used to check the purity and quantity of each magnetically sorted T cell population. Each sorted fraction had its genomic DNA isolated and then quantified by UV absorbance on a Nanodrop 2000c.

Recombination joined TRBV6-5 with TRBJ1-1; 8 junctional bases match TRBD1. The sequenced sample was memory CD4+ T cells sorted from blood. What the cell subset or site label conveys for this sample: CD45RA-negative fraction. The sequence was collected from a man aged 18 to 35 in good health. The DNA is as follows: TGTGCCAGCAGTTCCCGGGACAGGAGGACTTTCTTT. Its protein is CASSSRDRRTFF.